Following are 12 T cell receptor beta chains from one sample sequenced in a study of blood T cell repertoires in COVID-19. Sequencing used immunoSEQ multiplex PCR; TCRdb keeps in-frame clones, though not all of them. The table has approximately 340,000 clones, around 80% seen once; the top ten hold 2.5% to 3.5%. Sequences were obtained from peripheral blood. The receptors were gathered from a young man with active or convalescent COVID-19.

The chain is built from TRBV15 and TRBJ1-5; D may be TRBD1 (6 bases). V dropped 7 bases and J dropped 0 bases, with 13 bases sitting between them. Germline CDR1 and CDR2: LNHNV and YYDKDF (reference sequence). CDR3 length: 15 amino acids. CDR3 in DNA: TGTGCCACCACAGGACAGCCTTATAGCAATCAGCCCCAGCATTTT. This sequence encodes CATTGQPYSNQPQHF.

This clone was detected once. The chain couples TRBV3-1 (or the pseudogene TRBV3-2) to TRBJ2-3; 12 bases map to TRBD2. The CDR3 totals 17 residues. Germline loops: CDR1 LGHDT, CDR2 YNNKEL (reference sequence). Trimming removed 0 bases from V and 5 bases from J; junction bases left unmatched: 6. The CDR3 DNA is TGTGCCAGCAGCCAAGAATTGGAACTAGCGGGGGGAGATACGCAGTATTTT. It is translated as CASSQELELAGGDTQYF.

The V gene is TRBV7-3, the J gene TRBJ2-7, with TRBD1 matching over 7 bases. The CDR3 runs to 13 residues. Germline CDR1 is SGHTA and CDR2 is FQGTGA. J was trimmed by 5 bases and V by 0 bases; bases with no gene match: 1. CDR3 nucleotides: TGTGCCAGCAGCTTAACCCAGGGGGACGAGCAGTACTTC. Encoded protein: CASSLTQGDEQYF.

This clone was recorded once. CDR3 in DNA: TGTGCCAGCAGCTCCCCCCTAGCGACTAGCACAGATACGCAGTATTTT. Translation gives CASSSPLATSTDTQYF. V is TRBV7-2 and J is TRBJ2-3; D perhaps matches TRBD2 (6 bases). CDR1 is SGHTA and CDR2 is FQGNSA in the germline V gene. The CDR3 consists of 16 residues. The V and J ends lost 4 bases and 0 bases respectively, with 14 bases between them.

In its sample, this clone was seen a few times. The chain combines TRBV4-2 with TRBJ2-6; D remains ambiguous. CDR3 length: 16 residues. V lost 1 base, J lost 0 bases, and 7 bases lay in between. Germline CDR1 is LGHNA and CDR2 is YNFKEQ. For the CDR3, the DNA is TGTGCCAGCAGCCAAGTCAGAAGCTCTGGGGCCAACGTCCTGACTTTC. It is translated as CASSQVRSSGANVLTF.

The genes are TRBV4-3 and TRBJ2-7, with 14 bases fitting TRBD2. The CDR3 has 16 amino acids. V was pared by 5 bases and J by 0 bases, with 3 bases of the junction left unmatched. In germline, CDR1 is LGHNA, CDR2 YSLEER. CDR3 amino acids: CASSLTSGRVSYEQYF. The CDR3 DNA reads TGCGCCAGCAGCTTGACTAGCGGGAGGGTCTCCTACGAGCAGTACTTC.

The V and J genes are TRBV27 and TRBJ2-7; 11 bases are shared with TRBD2. Germline V lookup: CDR1 MNHEY, CDR2 SMNVEV (reference sequence). CDR3 size: 13 residues. CDR3 DNA sequence: TGTGTGACTAGCGGGATCGGGGGCTACGAGCAGTACTTC. Residues: CVTSGIGGYEQYF.

This chain uses TRBV6-1 with TRBJ1-2; TRBD1 matches at 7 bases. The germline gives CDR1 MNHNS, CDR2 SASEGT. After removal of 2 bases from V and 4 bases from J, the junction contained 4 bases not matched to a gene. There are 14 residues in the CDR3. CDR3 DNA: TGTGCCAGCAGTGAAATCGGACAGGTCTATGGCTACACCTTC. Residues: CASSEIGQVYGYTF.

The rearrangement joins TRBV19 to TRBJ1-2; D perhaps matches TRBD1 (5 bases). This CDR3 spans 16 amino acids. The germline V gene has CDR1 LNHDA and CDR2 SQIVND (reference sequence). The V end was cut by 2 bases, the J end by 10 bases, with 23 bases between. This CDR3 reads CASSISLSGGRAAYTF. The DNA of the CDR3 is TGTGCCAGTAGTATATCCCTTTCCGGCGGCAGGGCTGCCTACACCTTC. The full variable domain, its missing parts supplied by reference TRBV19 and TRBJ1-2, is DGGITQSPKYLFRKEGQNVTLSCEQNLNHDAMYWYRQDPGQGLRLIYYSQIVNDFQKGDIAEGYSVSREKKESFPLTVTSAQKNPTAFYLCASSISLSGGRAAYTFGSGTRLTVV.

The rearrangement joins TRBV5-6 to TRBJ2-2; D perhaps matches TRBD2 (6 bases). Germline assignment: CDR1 SGHDT and CDR2 YYEEEE. This CDR3 contains 15 residues. The V and J ends lost 4 bases and 6 bases respectively, with 16 bases between them. The CDR3 DNA follows: TGTGCCAGCAGCAGTGTGAGACTAGTCCCCGGGGAGCTGTTTTTT. As protein: CASSSVRLVPGELFF.

The chain is built from TRBV30 and TRBJ1-1; TRBD1 matches at 9 bases. The J segment lost 3 bases and the V segment lost 3 bases, leaving 2 bases of the junction unmatched. Germline V gene sequence: CDR1 GTSNPN, CDR2 SVGIG (reference sequence). The CDR3 is made up of 13 amino acids. CDR3: CAWSGQGHTEAFF. In DNA form, the CDR3 reads TGTGCCTGGAGCGGACAGGGGCACACTGAAGCTTTCTTT.

The chain uses TRBV10-3 and TRBJ2-3; weak D call: TRBD1 (5 bases). The CDR3 has 13 amino acids. V lost 6 bases to trimming and J lost 3 bases, with 10 bases between them. Per germline, CDR1 ENHRY and CDR2 SYGVKD. The CDR3, as DNA: TGTGCCATCAGGCAGGGTTATACAGATACGCAGTATTTT. Amino acids: CAIRQGYTDTQYF.